The 24 T cell receptor beta chains listed next were all sequenced from one sample in a study of CD8 T cells in ankylosing spondylitis. Study-level results: Ankylosing spondylitis blood seemed to carry a telltale TCR beta motif made of about 8 highly homologous variants.

TCRdb redid the calling of the 5' RACE reads with MiXCR, one entry per CDR3 protein. The sample gives 700,000 to 1,000,000 distinct CDR3 sequences, 12% of which show up once; 0.45% to 0.6% is in the top ten. Their antigens remain unidentified. Sequences were obtained from blood, either unsorted or a sorted T cell fraction (not recorded which). The receptors originated from a male donor with ankylosing spondylitis.

The V and J genes are TRBV29-1 and TRBJ2-5, with 10 bases lining up with TRBD1. CDR1 is SQVTM, CDR2 ANQGSEA, per germline. This CDR3 region has 17 residues. The junction had 15 bases not matched to a gene; V was cut back by 3 bases and J by 5 bases. This CDR3 reads CSVDRTGGARAGETQYF. As DNA, the CDR3 is TGCAGCGTTGATAGGACAGGGGGTGCGAGGGCTGGGGAGACCCAGTACTTC.

At least ten counts were recorded for this clonotype. The chain couples TRBV4-2 to TRBJ2-2, with D perhaps assigned TRBD1 or TRBD2 (5 bases each). The germline gives CDR1 LGHNA, CDR2 YNFKEQ. The CDR3 runs to 17 residues. V was shortened by 0 bases and J by 0 bases, with 11 bases between the two germline ends. CDR3 DNA sequence: TGTGCCAGCAGCCAAGATATGGGGGACGCGAACACCGGGGAGCTGTTTTTT. This codes for CASSQDMGDANTGELFF.

The rearrangement links TRBV20-1 to TRBJ2-2, with TRBD2 matching 9 bases. Germline V gives CDR1 DFQATT, CDR2 SNEGSKA (reference sequence). Trimming took 2 bases from V and 4 from J; bases not matched to a gene: 5. The CDR3 is made up of 15 amino acids. This CDR3 is CSARLSGSFTGELFF. DNA of the CDR3: TGCAGTGCTAGACTTAGCGGGAGTTTCACCGGGGAGCTGTTTTTT.

The V gene is TRBV6-5, the J gene TRBJ1-6; no reliable D call. V was trimmed by 3 bases and J by 10 bases, leaving 10 bases between them. The CDR3 is made up of 13 amino acids. In germline, CDR1 is MNHEY, CDR2 SVGAGI. CDR3 amino acids: CASSYSATSPLHF. The CDR3 region has the DNA TGTGCCAGCAGTTATTCTGCTACGTCACCCCTCCACTTT.

This clonotype was recorded at least ten times. This sequence joins TRBV5-1 and TRBJ2-7; 8 bases are a match to TRBD1. The CDR3 contains 14 residues. In germline, CDR1 is SGHRS, CDR2 YFSETQ. With 5 bases clipped from V and 6 bases from J, the junction kept 10 bases outside the gene matches. CDR3 in DNA: TGCGCCAGCAGTTCGGGGACAGGACCCTCCGAGCAGTACTTC. Translated: CASSSGTGPSEQYF.

This clonotype has a count of ten or more. The V call is TRBV24-1, the J call TRBJ2-1; a weak D match, TRBD2 (5 bases). The CDR3 totals 15 residues. CDR1 is KGHDR and CDR2 is SFDVKD in the germline V gene. Deletions cut 3 bases from V and 5 bases from J, with 13 bases between. As DNA, the CDR3 is TGTGCCACCAGTGATGTAGCGTTAGCAGACAATGAGCAGTTCTTC. The encoded protein is CATSDVALADNEQFF.

This rearrangement joins TRBV4-3 to TRBJ2-5; D may correspond to TRBD1 or TRBD2 (6 bases each). Trimming cost V 4 bases and J 7 bases, with 16 bases left between them. This CDR3 has 14 amino acids. CDR1 is LGHNA and CDR2 is YSLEER in the germline V gene. CDR3 DNA sequence: TGCGCCAGCAGCCGGGCCGGGGGCAGCGGGACCCAGTACTTC. This gives the protein CASSRAGGSGTQYF.

This clonotype was detected a few times. The chain carries TRBV20-1 and TRBJ2-3, with 9 bases lining up with TRBD2. The junction had 3 bases not matched to a gene; V was cut back by 1 base and J by 1 base. CDR1 and CDR2 from the germline V gene are DFQATT and SNEGSKA (reference sequence). This CDR3 contains 15 residues. Here the CDR3 reads CSARAPSGGTDTQYF. The CDR3 DNA reads as TGCAGTGCTAGAGCCCCTAGCGGGGGCACAGATACGCAGTATTTT.

The chain combines TRBV6-4 with TRBJ2-1, with TRBD2 identical over 10 bases. CDR3 length equals 16 residues. V trimming: 4 bases; J trimming: 7 bases; junction bases outside the gene matches: 10. Germline loops: CDR1 MRHNA, CDR2 SNTAGT. The CDR3 is CASSAEAGGSWNEQFF. The CDR3 nucleotides are TGTGCCAGCAGTGCCGAAGCGGGGGGGTCGTGGAATGAGCAGTTCTTC.

Concerning this clonotype: At one of its ends the junction is not consistent with the germline gene, which may arise from a read error. The genes are TRBV5-1 and TRBJ2-3; TRBD1 agrees at 8 bases. The CDR3 contains 15 residues. The germline V gene has CDR1 SGHRS and CDR2 YFSETQ. CDR3 residues: CATSWTGNTGDTQYF. As DNA, the CDR3 is TGCGCCACCAGCTGGACAGGGAATACTGGAGATACGCAGTATTTT.

The chain employs TRBV7-2 and TRBJ1-2, with unresolved D. Trimming took off 0 bases at V and 4 bases at J, with 12 bases between the two ends. Germline V gene data show CDR1 as SGHTA and CDR2 as FQGNSA. The CDR3 totals 15 residues. CDR3 protein: CASSLALQLFYGYTF. CDR3 bases: TGTGCCAGCAGCTTAGCGCTCCAGCTTTTCTATGGCTACACCTTC.

The chain employs TRBV20-1 and TRBJ1-1, with no clear D. CDR3 size: 14 residues. From germline, CDR1 is DFQATT and CDR2 SNEGSKA (reference sequence). Trimming left V 0 bases short and J 2 bases short, with 10 bases between. CDR3 in amino acids: CSARDQLPNTEAFF. For the CDR3, the DNA is TGCAGTGCTAGAGATCAACTACCCAACACTGAAGCTTTCTTT.

This clonotype was detected only a few times. The chain couples TRBV9 to TRBJ2-7; D is perhaps TRBD1 (6 bases). The CDR3 is 15 amino acids. Germline V gene sequence: CDR1 SGDLS, CDR2 YYNGEE. The V end lost 0 bases, the J end lost 3 bases, and 13 bases lay between the germline ends. The CDR3 sequence: CASSVGGQRYYEQYF. The CDR3 DNA follows: TGTGCCAGCAGCGTAGGAGGACAGCGGTACTACGAGCAGTACTTC.

This clonotype turned up a few times. CDR3 protein: CASSQDTNRAPLYGYTF. The CDR3 DNA reads TGCGCCAGCAGCCAAGACACCAACAGGGCGCCCTTATATGGCTACACCTTC. The chain carries TRBV4-3 and TRBJ1-2; D perhaps matches TRBD1 (6 bases). The CDR3 spans 17 residues. Germline loops: CDR1 LGHNA, CDR2 YSLEER. Trimming cost V 0 bases and J 5 bases, with 19 bases left between them.

The sample holds many counts of this clonotype. This chain links TRBV25-1 with TRBJ2-1; D unclear. Germline loops: CDR1 MGHDK, CDR2 SYGVNS. This CDR3 spans 11 amino acids. V lost 5 bases, J lost 9 bases, and 8 bases lay in between. The CDR3 protein is CASSSFTEQFF. The CDR3 coding sequence is TGTGCCAGCAGTAGTTTTACTGAGCAGTTCTTC.

This chain uses TRBV10-3 with TRBJ2-1, with 9 bases matching TRBD2. Trimming took 6 bases from V and 5 from J; bases not matched to a gene: 8. The CDR3 runs to 15 residues. Germline V CDR1 and CDR2: ENHRY, SYGVKD. CDR3 in amino acids: CAISIAGVSNNEQFF. The CDR3 bases are TGTGCCATCAGCATAGCGGGAGTATCTAACAATGAGCAGTTCTTC.

The CDR3 protein is CASSYGGAGDNEQFF. DNA for the CDR3: TGTGCCAGCAGTTACGGGGGCGCGGGTGACAATGAGCAGTTCTTC. J is TRBJ2-1 and V is TRBV6-5, with D tentatively TRBD1 (6 bases). CDR3 length equals 15 residues. Trimming shortened V by 2 bases and J by 5 bases, and 13 bases separated the two germline ends. CDR1 and CDR2 from the germline V gene are MNHEY and SVGAGI.

The J gene is TRBJ2-5, the V gene TRBV24-1; TRBD1 matches 8 bases. Germline V gene sequence: CDR1 KGHDR, CDR2 SFDVKD. The CDR3 extends over 15 amino acids. V gave up 1 base and J gave up 5 bases; unmatched junction bases: 5. This CDR3 reads CATSDFRTGGETQYF. In DNA form, the CDR3 reads TGTGCCACCAGTGATTTCCGAACAGGGGGTGAGACCCAGTACTTC.

The J gene is TRBJ2-3, the V gene TRBV6-5; TRBD2 matches 8 bases. The V and J ends lost 6 bases and 1 base, in that order; junction bases with no gene match: 9. Germline loops: CDR1 MNHEY, CDR2 SVGAGI. The CDR3 spans 16 residues. The CDR3 DNA reads TGTGCCAGCAGACCCGGGGGGGTCCTTCGCACAGATACGCAGTATTTT. Translation gives CASRPGGVLRTDTQYF.

CDR3 bases: TGCGCCAGCAGCGGAGACAGGGGTATGGACACCGGGGAGCTGTTTTTT. Its protein is CASSGDRGMDTGELFF. The chain couples TRBV5-1 to TRBJ2-2; 8 nucleotides line up with TRBD1. With 4 bases clipped from V and 3 bases from J, the junction kept 8 bases outside the gene matches. CDR3 length equals 16 residues. Germline V gene lookup returns CDR1 SGHRS and CDR2 YFSETQ.

In its sample, this clonotype was seen many times. The gene calls are TRBV5-1 and TRBJ1-1; TRBD1 aligns across 9 bases. The CDR3 contains 12 residues. V trimming: 0 bases; J trimming: 10 bases; junction bases outside the gene matches: 1. CDR1 and CDR2 (germline): SGHRS, YFSETQ. CDR3 amino acids: CASSLDRGPAFF. The CDR3 DNA reads as TGCGCCAGCAGCTTGGACAGGGGGCCAGCTTTCTTT.

The chain employs TRBV6-1 and TRBJ2-1; possibly TRBD2 for D (5 bases). The V gene's germline CDR1 is MNHNS and CDR2 SASEGT. This CDR3 contains 19 residues. V lost 8 bases and J 4 bases, leaving 30 bases between the germline ends. This CDR3 reads CASFKNPSGGLSGYNEQFF. In DNA, the CDR3 is TGTGCCAGCTTCAAGAACCCCAGCGGAGGCTTGTCGGGTTACAATGAGCAGTTCTTC.

This clonotype was found a few times. The chain combines TRBV24-1 with TRBJ2-3; TRBD1 matches 7 bases. This CDR3 contains 15 residues. The ends lost 4 bases at V and 0 bases at J; junction bases unmatched: 3. In germline, CDR1 is KGHDR, CDR2 SFDVKD. The CDR3 region has the DNA TGTGCCACCAGTGACCGGGACAGTAGCACAGATACGCAGTATTTT. Its protein product is CATSDRDSSTDTQYF.

This clonotype turned up a few times. J is TRBJ2-3 and V is TRBV20-1; D is unresolved. This CDR3 spans 15 amino acids. Trimming took 0 bases from V and 2 from J, leaving 12 bases between them. Germline values: CDR1 DFQATT, CDR2 SNEGSKA (reference sequence). The CDR3 DNA reads as TGCAGTGCTAGAGATTTGAGGCGGAACACAGATACGCAGTATTTT. It is translated as CSARDLRRNTDTQYF.